This T cell receptor (beta chain) appears in the sequencing data of a study of cytomegalovirus exposure and HLA in healthy donors. A multiplex PCR was run with 60 Vbeta primers and 13 Jbeta primers. TCRdb keeps only in-frame clones here, not all; method: immunoSEQ multiplex PCR. The top ten clones hold approximately 1.6% of a sample with under 200,000 clones, about 81% of them seen once. This clone was seen a handful of times. In germline, CDR1 is SGHRS, CDR2 YFSETQ. Trimming removed 7 bases from V and 0 bases from J, with 10 bases in between. The CDR3 totals 13 residues. This sequence was found in a girl aged 5-17 years in good health and CMV-seropositive. The genes are TRBV5-1 and TRBJ1-1; D gene uncertain. The sequencing sample was made of PBMCs. The CDR3 sequence is CASAGFMNTEAFF. The CDR3 DNA is TGCGCCAGCGCAGGATTCATGAACACTGAAGCTTTCTTT.